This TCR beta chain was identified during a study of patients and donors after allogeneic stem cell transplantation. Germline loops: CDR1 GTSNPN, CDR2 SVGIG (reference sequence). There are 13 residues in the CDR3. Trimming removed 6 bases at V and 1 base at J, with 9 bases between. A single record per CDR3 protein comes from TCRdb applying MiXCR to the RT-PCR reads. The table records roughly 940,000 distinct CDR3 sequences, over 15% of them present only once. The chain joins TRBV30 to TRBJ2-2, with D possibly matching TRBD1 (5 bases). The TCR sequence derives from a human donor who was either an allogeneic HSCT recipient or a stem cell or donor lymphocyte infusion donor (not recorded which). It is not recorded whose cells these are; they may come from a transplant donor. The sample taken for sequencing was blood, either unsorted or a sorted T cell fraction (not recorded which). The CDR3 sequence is CACHGQNTGELFF. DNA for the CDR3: TGTGCCTGCCACGGACAGAACACCGGGGAGCTGTTTTTT.